This T cell receptor beta chain was obtained from a study of neurological immune-mediated disorders. Findings and limits, study-wide: HTLV-1-associated myelopathy had the most TCR clonal expansion, and multiple sclerosis had the least, less than healthy controls.

This clonotype was detected many times. Its antigen remains unidentified. Synthesis of cDNA was carried out by template-switch 5'RACE. The reaction used 10-nucleotide random UMIs. In every sequencing run, more than 200 million TCR-beta sequences were generated from 15-18 subjects. MiXCR, applied by TCRdb to the 5' RACE reads, yields one record per CDR3 protein. This table has 85,000 to 110,000 distinct CDR3 sequences, 10% to 11% appearing once. Time point of the sample: longitudinal time-point 3. The clonotype was recovered from a female donor with HTLV-1-associated myelopathy (HAM/TSP). The sample consisted of PBMCs.

CDR3 in DNA: TGTGCCAGCAGCCAAGGCCCTCCCACTAACTATGGCTACACCTTC. Translating it yields CASSQGPPTNYGYTF. The J gene is TRBJ1-2, the V gene TRBV4-2; D is unresolved. Per the germline V gene, CDR1 is LGHNA and CDR2 is YNFKEQ. This CDR3 is 15 amino acids long. V lost 1 base, J lost 0 bases, and 9 bases lay in between.